The present T cell receptor (beta chain) was sequenced within a study of blood T cells in healthy people across ages. V lost 4 bases, J lost 6 bases, and 10 bases lay in between. This CDR3 is 13 amino acids long. Germline V gene sequence: CDR1 SEHNR, CDR2 FQNEAQ (reference sequence). PCR was performed a second time for about 7 to 11 cycles using a sample-barcoded 5' primer and a J-beta primer mix. TCRdb recomputed calls from the 5' RACE reads with MiXCR, one row per CDR3 protein. Of over 600,000 distinct CDR3 sequences in the sample, about half were seen once. Sequencing was performed on blood. The chain combines TRBV7-9 with TRBJ2-1; D gene ambiguous. The receptor was derived from an elderly man in good health. CDR3 sequence (DNA): TGTGCCAGCAGCTCTGATCACCTCAATGAGCAGTTCTTC. Its translation is CASSSDHLNEQFF.